Below are 21 T cell receptor beta chains sequenced from a single sample in a study of read filtering for tumor transcriptome and immune sequencing. Molecular barcoded adaptors covering alpha/delta and beta/gamma chains were used on about 0.4 ug RNA. TCRdb re-analysed the reads in MiXCR, keeping a single row per CDR3 protein. The data show approximately 40,000 distinct CDR3 sequences, with 12% to 15% seen just once and around 18% held by the top ten. The sequenced sample consisted of a population of CD138-negative cells sorted from bone marrow. Receptors were obtained from a donor at least 40 years old with multiple myeloma.

As regards this clonotype: A much larger clone sits a single nucleotide away, making a read error possible. The CDR3 region is CAAAGAPLNQPQHF. The CDR3 DNA is TGTGCCGCCGCCGGGGCGCCACTCAATCAGCCCCAGCATTTT. The V call is TRBV6-6, the J call TRBJ1-5, with D perhaps TRBD1 (5 bases). This CDR3 has 14 residues. V gave up 11 bases and J gave up 3 bases, with 17 bases separating them. CDR1 and CDR2 from the germline V gene are MNHNY and SVGAGI (reference sequence).

This clonotype was picked up many times. The chain has TRBV20-1 and TRBJ1-6; 8 bases match TRBD1. The V gene end was trimmed by 7 bases and the J gene end by 10 bases; junction bases not matched to a gene: 9. This CDR3 is built from 13 residues. The germline V gene encodes CDR1 DFQATT and CDR2 SNEGSKA (reference sequence). For the CDR3, the DNA is TGCAGTGTGCCCCGGGACAGGTTCTCACCCCTCCACTTT. Protein product: CSVPRDRFSPLHF.

This clonotype was observed at least ten times. V usage is TRBV27 and J usage is TRBJ2-1; 10 nucleotides agree with TRBD2. This CDR3 has 18 amino acids. Germline V lookup: CDR1 MNHEY, CDR2 SMNVEV (reference sequence). The V and J ends lost 2 bases and 4 bases, in that order; junction bases with no gene match: 11. For the CDR3, the DNA is TGTGCCAGCAGTTTAGTATGGTCTAGCGGGGGACTATACAATGAGCAGTTCTTC. It specifies CASSLVWSSGGLYNEQFF.

This clonotype was counted many times. The chain has TRBV28 and TRBJ2-3, with TRBD2 as a possible D gene (6 bases). The CDR3 is 16 amino acids. Germline loops: CDR1 MDHEN, CDR2 SYDVKM. The V and J ends lost 3 bases and 0 bases respectively, with 13 bases between them. This CDR3 reads CASSLLGGWSTDTQYF. Here the CDR3 DNA reads TGTGCCAGCAGTTTGTTGGGGGGTTGGAGCACAGATACGCAGTATTTT.

The CDR3 DNA reads TGTGCCAGTAGTGGGGGCCATAGCAATCAGCCCCAGCATTTT. It is translated as CASSGGHSNQPQHF. The V and J genes are TRBV19 and TRBJ1-5, with a possible D match to TRBD1 (6 bases). V was trimmed by 5 bases and J by 0 bases, leaving 8 bases between them. This CDR3 has 14 residues. Germline V CDR1 and CDR2: LNHDA, SQIVND (reference sequence).

As regards this clonotype: Here the CDR3 omits its conserved ending phenylalanine or tryptophan, so a read error is the likely source. V gene TRBV15 combines with J gene TRBJ2-1; 10 nucleotides line up with TRBD1. This CDR3 is 15 amino acids long. After removal of 3 bases from V and 8 bases from J, the junction contained 7 bases not matched to a gene. Germline CDR1 reads LNHNV; CDR2 reads YYDKDF (reference sequence). CDR3 in DNA: TGTGCCACCAGCAGGGGGACAGGGGTAGAAGATGAGCAGTTCCTC. Amino acids: CATSRGTGVEDEQFL.

This clonotype was detected many times. The chain recombines TRBV5-1 with TRBJ1-1, with unresolved D. From germline, CDR1 is SGHRS and CDR2 YFSETQ. This CDR3 spans 14 amino acids. The V and J ends lost 0 bases and 6 bases respectively, with 12 bases between them. The CDR3: CASSLGGDPPEAFF. The CDR3 nucleotides are TGCGCCAGCAGCTTGGGGGGAGACCCTCCTGAAGCTTTCTTT. The complete variable domain, with remaining parts taken from reference TRBV5-1 and TRBJ1-1, reads KAGVTQTPRYLIKTRGQQVTLSCSPISGHRSVSWYQQTPGQGLQFLFEYFSETQRNKGNFPGRFSGRQFSNSRSEMNVSTLELGDSALYLCASSLGGDPPEAFFGQGTRLTVV.

This clonotype was observed many times. The V gene is TRBV30, the J gene TRBJ2-2; no firm D call. V dropped 4 bases and J dropped 5 bases, with 14 bases sitting between them. The V gene's germline CDR1 is GTSNPN and CDR2 SVGIG (reference sequence). The CDR3 consists of 14 residues. The CDR3: CAWTVGIGTGELFF. The CDR3 DNA reads TGTGCCTGGACCGTAGGGATCGGGACCGGGGAGCTGTTTTTT.

This clonotype was seen repeatedly, ten times or more. V gene TRBV7-2 combines with J gene TRBJ2-5; 7 nucleotides agree with TRBD1. This CDR3 has 14 amino acids. Looked up from germline, CDR1 is SGHTA and CDR2 is FQGNSA. The ends lost 5 bases at V and 5 bases at J; junction bases unmatched: 8. This CDR3 reads CASSRDRAGETQYF. DNA of the CDR3: TGTGCCAGCAGCCGAGACAGGGCTGGTGAGACCCAGTACTTC.

This clonotype occurred many times. V usage is TRBV7-9 and J usage is TRBJ1-4; no clear D. Trimming left V 4 bases short and J 8 bases short, with 11 bases between. CDR1 SEHNR and CDR2 FQNEAQ come from the germline V gene (reference sequence). The CDR3 extends over 13 amino acids. The CDR3 DNA is TGTGCCAGCAGCTCTCTGGTGGGAGAAAAACTGTTTTTT. As protein: CASSSLVGEKLFF.

This clonotype was counted at least ten times. The genes are TRBV29-1 and TRBJ1-1; TRBD1 is a possible D gene (6 bases). Trimming shortened V by 4 bases and J by 2 bases, and 14 bases separated the two germline ends. CDR3 length: 14 amino acids. The germline V gene encodes CDR1 SQVTM and CDR2 ANQGSEA. CDR3 sequence (DNA): TGCAGCGTTGCCAAGTCGACAGGAAACACTGAAGCTTTCTTT. Its translation is CSVAKSTGNTEAFF.

Only a few counts were recorded for this clonotype. The rearrangement links TRBV12-3 or TRBV12-4 to TRBJ2-5; D gene ambiguous. This CDR3 is built from 15 residues. Trimming cost V 5 bases and J 7 bases, with 20 bases left between them. CDR3 sequence (DNA): TGTGCCAGCAGTCCTATCTTTAGTGGCTTTGGGACCCAGTACTTC. Translating gives CASSPIFSGFGTQYF.

This clonotype was observed many times. The gene calls are TRBV19 and TRBJ2-1; 7 bases agree with TRBD1. The V and J ends lost 10 bases and 2 bases, in that order; junction bases with no gene match: 5. The CDR3 is 13 amino acids. Germline CDR1 is LNHDA and CDR2 is SQIVND (reference sequence). For the CDR3, the DNA is TGTGCCACACAGGGGCCTGCCTACAATGAGCAGTTCTTC. It encodes CATQGPAYNEQFF.

There are many counts of this clonotype. The CDR3 is CASSDSNSILPQHF. In DNA form, the CDR3 reads TGTGCCAGCAGTGACAGTAATTCGATCTTGCCCCAGCATTTT. The rearrangement links TRBV7-7 to TRBJ1-5; possible D gene TRBD1, 5 bases. The CDR3 length is 14 residues. The germline V and J ends were trimmed by 6 bases and 9 bases, with 18 bases remaining between them. Germline CDR1 reads SSHAT; CDR2 reads FNYEAQ (reference sequence).

This clonotype was detected many times. The rearrangement links TRBV5-1 to TRBJ1-6; D is unclear. The CDR3 spans 12 residues. Germline values: CDR1 SGHRS, CDR2 YFSETQ. The V gene lost 5 bases and the J gene lost 8 bases, with 8 bases spanning the gap. CDR3 loop: CASRLSDSPLHF. The CDR3, as DNA: TGCGCCAGCAGACTATCGGATTCACCCCTCCACTTT.

This clonotype was detected only a few times. At one end, the junction sequence differs from germline, possibly due to a read error. The chain carries TRBV7-2 and TRBJ1-6; D unclear. This CDR3 is built from 19 residues. In germline, CDR1 is SGHTA, CDR2 FQGNSA. This CDR3 is CASSPDGGLGISLGSLLHF. DNA of the CDR3: TGTGCCAGCAGCCCCGACGGTGGGTTAGGGATATCATTGGGTTCACTCCTCCACTTT.

This clonotype was counted at least ten times. The chain has TRBV28 and TRBJ2-1; D gene uncertain. The CDR3 has 15 residues. The germline V gene has CDR1 MDHEN and CDR2 SYDVKM. The V end was cut by 2 bases, the J end by 0 bases, with 8 bases between. CDR3 DNA: TGTGCCAGCAGTTTAACCCTCCGCTCCTACAATGAGCAGTTCTTC. Protein product: CASSLTLRSYNEQFF.

Ten or more counts support this clonotype. The rearrangement links TRBV7-2 to TRBJ1-1; D is uncertain. CDR3 length: 14 residues. The V and J ends lost 5 bases and 0 bases respectively, with 10 bases between them. The germline V gene encodes CDR1 SGHTA and CDR2 FQGNSA. The CDR3: CASSGRPMNTEAFF. CDR3 coding DNA: TGTGCCAGCAGCGGGAGACCTATGAACACTGAAGCTTTCTTT. Combining the CDR3 with reference TRBV7-2 and TRBJ1-1 gives the whole variable domain GAGVSQSPSNKVTEKGKDVELRCDPISGHTALYWYRQSLGQGLEFLIYFQGNSAPDKSGLPSDRFSAERTGGSVSTLTIQRTQQEDSAVYLCASSGRPMNTEAFFGQGTRLTVV.

This clonotype has at least ten counts. The rearrangement joins TRBV20-1 to TRBJ2-3, with 7 bases that match TRBD2. The trim removed 0 bases at V and 6 bases at J, leaving 12 bases unmatched. The CDR3 runs 16 residues. CDR1 and CDR2 from the germline V gene are DFQATT and SNEGSKA (reference sequence). The CDR3 sequence is CSAREIGGLSPDTQYF. CDR3 coding DNA: TGCAGTGCTAGAGAGATCGGGGGACTAAGCCCCGATACGCAGTATTTT.

This clonotype showed up many times. The chain has TRBV7-2 and TRBJ2-1; 8 bases agree with TRBD1. CDR1 SGHTA and CDR2 FQGNSA come from the germline V gene. Trimming at V came to 5 bases and at J to 9 bases, leaving 6 bases not matched to a gene. The CDR3 spans 13 residues. CDR3 nucleotide sequence: TGTGCCAGCAGCCGGGACAGGACTTCTGAGCAGTTCTTC. Amino acids: CASSRDRTSEQFF.

This clonotype was counted many times. The V call is TRBV12-3 or TRBV12-4, the J call TRBJ2-7, with 9 nucleotides matching TRBD1. There are 15 residues in the CDR3. Trimming cost V 5 bases and J 4 bases; bases outside gene matches: 9. CDR3 sequence reads: CASSGGVGTGYEQYF. The CDR3 bases are TGTGCCAGCAGTGGAGGAGTAGGGACAGGGTACGAGCAGTACTTC.